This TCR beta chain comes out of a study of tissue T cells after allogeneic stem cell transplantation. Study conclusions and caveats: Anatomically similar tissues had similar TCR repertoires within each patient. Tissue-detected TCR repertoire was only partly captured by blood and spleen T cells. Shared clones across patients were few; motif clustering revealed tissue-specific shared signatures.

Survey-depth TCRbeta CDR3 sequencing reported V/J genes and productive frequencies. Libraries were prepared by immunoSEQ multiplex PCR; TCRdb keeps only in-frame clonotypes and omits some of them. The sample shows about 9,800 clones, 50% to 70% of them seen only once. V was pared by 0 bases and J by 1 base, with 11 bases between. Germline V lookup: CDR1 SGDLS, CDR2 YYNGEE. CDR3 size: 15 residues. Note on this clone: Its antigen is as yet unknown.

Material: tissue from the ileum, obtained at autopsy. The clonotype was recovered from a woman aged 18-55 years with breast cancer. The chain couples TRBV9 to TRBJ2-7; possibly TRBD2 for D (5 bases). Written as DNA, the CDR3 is TGTGCCAGCAGCGTAGGTGGGAGTGGATCCTACGAGCAGTACTTC. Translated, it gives CASSVGGSGSYEQYF.